Each of the 25 T cell receptor beta chains below was sequenced from the same sample in a study of T cells in Graves' hyperthyroidism and ophthalmopathy. The investigators amplified TCR beta CDR3 regions from RNA transcripts. The TCR CDR3 was amplified in a first-round RT-PCR using the HTBI primer set. In TCRdb, the multiplex PCR reads were re-called with MiXCR into one record per CDR3 protein. The sample lists about 420,000 distinct CDR3 sequences, around a sixth occurring once. Material for sequencing was blood. The source is a woman aged 18-29 years with Graves' hyperthyroidism.

This clonotype showed up many times. The rearrangement uses TRBV11-2 and TRBJ2-7; D remains unclear. V gave up 1 base and J gave up 4 bases, with 5 bases separating them. The germline V gene encodes CDR1 SGHAT and CDR2 FQNNGV. The CDR3 has 12 amino acids. CDR3 sequence reads: CASSLVRYEQYF. As DNA, the CDR3 is TGTGCCAGCAGCTTAGTGAGGTACGAGCAGTACTTC.

The gene calls are TRBV9 and TRBJ2-7; 8 nucleotides agree with TRBD2. V was pared by 1 base and J by 5 bases, with 5 bases of the junction left unmatched. Germline V CDR1 and CDR2: SGDLS, YYNGEE. CDR3 length: 14 amino acids. CDR3 amino acids: CASSVSGSIHEQYF. The CDR3 DNA sequence: TGTGCCAGCAGCGTAAGCGGGAGTATCCACGAGCAGTACTTC.

This clonotype was found many times. The chain uses TRBV9 and TRBJ2-7, with a weak D call TRBD1 (5 bases). V was cut by 4 bases and J by 4 bases, with 12 bases left in between. The CDR3 sequence is 13 residues long. Germline V gives CDR1 SGDLS, CDR2 YYNGEE. Here the CDR3 DNA reads TGTGCCAGCAGCCCTTACCCAGGGTACGAGCAGTACTTC. It specifies CASSPYPGYEQYF. The whole variable domain, filled in from reference TRBV9 and TRBJ2-7, reads DSGVTQTPKHLITATGQRVTLRCSPRSGDLSVYWYQQSLDQGLQFLIQYYNGEERAKGNILERFSAQQFPDLHSELNLSSLELGDSALYFCASSPYPGYEQYFGPGTRLTVT.

The chain uses TRBV20-1 and TRBJ2-3; the match to TRBD2 covers 8 bases. The V segment lost 3 bases and the J segment 10 bases; nucleotides outside the gene matches: 6. CDR1 is DFQATT and CDR2 is SNEGSKA in the germline V gene (reference sequence). This CDR3 is built from 12 residues. The CDR3 DNA reads TGCAGTGCTAGTCGTAGCGGGGCTTCGCAGTATTTT. Its protein product is CSASRSGASQYF.

In this sample, this clonotype turned up many times. V gene TRBV7-2 combines with J gene TRBJ2-3, with D possibly being TRBD1 (5 bases). The CDR3 runs 15 residues. Germline lookup yields CDR1 SGHTA and CDR2 FQGNSA. The V end lost 5 bases, the J end lost 2 bases, and 14 bases lay between the germline ends. The CDR3 is CASSPWGGYTDTQYF. Written as DNA, the CDR3 is TGTGCCAGCAGCCCCTGGGGCGGCTACACAGATACGCAGTATTTT. The full variable domain, with the rest looked up from reference TRBV7-2 and TRBJ2-3, is GAGVSQSPSNKVTEKGKDVELRCDPISGHTALYWYRQSLGQGLEFLIYFQGNSAPDKSGLPSDRFSAERTGGSVSTLTIQRTQQEDSAVYLCASSPWGGYTDTQYFGPGTRLTVL.

Many counts were recorded for this clonotype. V gene TRBV5-1 combines with J gene TRBJ1-3; 7 nucleotides line up with TRBD1. CDR3 length: 15 amino acids. Germline CDR1 SGHRS, CDR2 YFSETQ. Trimming cost V 0 bases and J 6 bases; bases outside gene matches: 6. This CDR3 is CASSLAAGGENTIYF. The CDR3 DNA reads as TGCGCCAGCAGCTTGGCGGCAGGGGGAGAAAACACCATATATTTT.

Ten or more counts support this clonotype. This chain joins TRBV20-1 and TRBJ2-3; 12 bases are shared with TRBD2. The V segment lost 7 bases and the J segment 2 bases; nucleotides outside the gene matches: 4. CDR3 length: 14 amino acids. Looked up from germline, CDR1 is DFQATT and CDR2 is SNEGSKA (reference sequence). The CDR3 nucleotides read TGCAGTGTTACTAGCGGGGGGTTCACAGATACGCAGTATTTT. Amino acid sequence: CSVTSGGFTDTQYF.

The CDR3 DNA is TGTGCCAGTAAACTTAGCCCCTACAATGAGCAGTTCTTC. Encoded protein: CASKLSPYNEQFF. The rearrangement links TRBV19 to TRBJ2-1; D unresolved. The germline V gene has CDR1 LNHDA and CDR2 SQIVND (reference sequence). The CDR3 contains 13 residues. The V end was cut by 7 bases, the J end by 2 bases, with 9 bases between.

This clonotype has ten or more counts. This rearrangement joins TRBV12-3 or TRBV12-4 to TRBJ2-2; 7 bases are a match to TRBD1. The CDR3 is 16 residues long. V was pared by 7 bases and J by 0 bases, with 8 bases of the junction left unmatched. The chain's CDR3 is CASTLGQGANTGELFF. The CDR3 DNA follows: TGTGCCAGCACCCTAGGGCAGGGGGCGAACACCGGGGAGCTGTTTTTT.

This clonotype came up many times. The J gene is TRBJ1-5, the V gene TRBV7-2, with D possibly TRBD1 on 6 matching bases. The CDR3 is made up of 14 amino acids. From germline, CDR1 is SGHTA and CDR2 FQGNSA. V was cut by 3 bases and J by 6 bases, with 12 bases left in between. In DNA form, the CDR3 reads TGTGCCAGCAGCTTTACAGGGCTGGGTCAGCCCCAGCATTTT. Residues: CASSFTGLGQPQHF.

This clonotype has a count of ten or more. V and J are TRBV6-1 and TRBJ1-1; D might be TRBD1 (5 bases). The V gene's germline CDR1 is MNHNS and CDR2 SASEGT. Trimming shortened V by 7 bases and J by 0 bases, and 18 bases separated the two germline ends. The CDR3 is 16 residues long. The CDR3 protein is CASTNEGNNMNTEAFF. The CDR3 bases are TGTGCCAGCACCAATGAGGGGAACAACATGAACACTGAAGCTTTCTTT.

This clonotype was seen a handful of times. V usage is TRBV7-8 and J usage is TRBJ1-6; D is ambiguous. There are 15 residues in the CDR3. Germline V gene lookup returns CDR1 SGHVS and CDR2 FQNEAQ. Trimming took 7 bases from V and 10 from J, leaving 20 bases between them. DNA for the CDR3: TGTGCCAGCACCAACGAGCGTGGGCGTAGCTCACCCCTCCACTTT. Translating gives CASTNERGRSSPLHF.

This clonotype was detected many times. The chain couples TRBV18 to TRBJ1-2; the match to TRBD1 covers 8 bases. The V gene end was trimmed by 1 base and the J gene end by 3 bases; junction bases not matched to a gene: 4. This CDR3 is built from 15 residues. The germline V gene encodes CDR1 KGHSH and CDR2 LQKENI. The CDR3 DNA is TGTGCCAGCTCACCACGACAGGGGTTTGACTATGGCTACACCTTC. Its translation is CASSPRQGFDYGYTF. Complete variable domain (other parts from reference TRBV18 and TRBJ1-2): NAGVMQNPRHLVRRRGQEARLRCSPMKGHSHVYWYRQLPEEGLKFMVYLQKENIIDESGMPKERFSAEFPKEGPSILRIQQVVRGDSAAYFCASSPRQGFDYGYTFGSGTRLTVV.

The chain's CDR3 is CASSLDRGPPGRAFF. As DNA, the CDR3 is TGTGCCAGCAGCTTGGACAGGGGGCCACCTGGTCGAGCTTTCTTT. The V call is TRBV7-2, the J call TRBJ1-1; TRBD1 matches at 11 bases. Unmatched junction bases numbered 10, after V lost 3 bases and J lost 10 bases. The length of the CDR3 is 15 residues. Germline V gives CDR1 SGHTA, CDR2 FQGNSA.

This clonotype was seen ten or more times. The gene calls are TRBV12-3 or TRBV12-4 and TRBJ2-1, with D hard to call. Trimming took 5 bases from V and 4 from J, leaving 12 bases between them. The CDR3 consists of 14 residues. The CDR3 DNA reads as TGTGCCAGCAGTGGGTATCAGACTTACAATGAGCAGTTCTTC. It translates to CASSGYQTYNEQFF.

Many counts were recorded for this clonotype. The chain joins TRBV24-1 to TRBJ1-2; D may be TRBD1 (5 bases). The V and J ends lost 4 bases and 4 bases respectively, with 18 bases between them. The CDR3 length is 16 residues. Germline lookup yields CDR1 KGHDR and CDR2 SFDVKD. The CDR3 loop reads CATSDRSGGSAYGYTF. DNA of the CDR3: TGTGCCACCAGTGACCGCTCGGGGGGGTCGGCCTATGGCTACACCTTC.

V usage is TRBV7-2 and J usage is TRBJ2-1; 8 bases align to TRBD2. The CDR3 consists of 17 residues. In germline, CDR1 is SGHTA, CDR2 FQGNSA. With 4 bases clipped from V and 2 bases from J, the junction kept 10 bases outside the gene matches. This CDR3 is CASSSLGVAGPYNEQFF. The CDR3 nucleotides read TGTGCCAGCAGCTCCCTCGGGGTAGCGGGGCCCTACAATGAGCAGTTCTTC.

Many counts were recorded for this clonotype. The V and J genes are TRBV7-6 and TRBJ2-3; perhaps TRBD2 as D (7 bases). Germline V gene sequence: CDR1 SGHVS, CDR2 FNYEAQ. CDR3 size: 15 residues. The V end lost 1 base, the J end lost 1 base, and 9 bases lay between the germline ends. The CDR3 nucleotides read TGTGCCAGCAGCTTAGAAGGGGGGGGCACAGATACGCAGTATTTT. This sequence encodes CASSLEGGGTDTQYF.

This clonotype has a count of ten or more. The rearrangement links TRBV30 to TRBJ2-1; tentatively, D is TRBD2 (6 bases). V was trimmed by 4 bases and J by 6 bases, leaving 10 bases between them. Looked up from germline, CDR1 is GTSNPN and CDR2 is SVGIG (reference sequence). The CDR3 consists of 12 residues. CDR3 amino acids: CAWNGGVNEQFF. CDR3 sequence (DNA): TGTGCCTGGAATGGAGGGGTCAATGAGCAGTTCTTC.

This clonotype was seen a handful of times. The V gene is TRBV7-2, the J gene TRBJ2-7; 9 nucleotides align to TRBD2. The V gene's germline CDR1 is SGHTA and CDR2 FQGNSA. The CDR3 has 15 residues. V trimming: 3 bases; J trimming: 0 bases; junction bases outside the gene matches: 3. The CDR3 DNA reads as TGTGCCAGCAGCTTTAGCGGGGGATTCTCCTACGAGCAGTACTTC. Its protein is CASSFSGGFSYEQYF.

This clonotype was observed a handful of times. The J gene is TRBJ1-4, the V gene TRBV7-2; possibly TRBD1 for D (6 bases). In germline, CDR1 is SGHTA, CDR2 FQGNSA. V was clipped by 4 bases and J by 5 bases, with 11 bases between them. This CDR3 region has 14 residues. The DNA for the CDR3 is TGTGCCAGCAGCTCGGACAGAAAGAATGAAAAACTGTTTTTT. Translating it yields CASSSDRKNEKLFF.

This clonotype has ten or more counts. V usage is TRBV20-1 and J usage is TRBJ2-3; D is perhaps TRBD2 (6 bases). Germline CDR1 reads DFQATT; CDR2 reads SNEGSKA (reference sequence). The CDR3 sequence is 13 residues long. Between the trimmed V and J ends, which lost 1 base and 5 bases, there was a span of 10 bases. The CDR3 sequence is CSARVRDLDTQYF. The CDR3 bases are TGCAGTGCTAGAGTGCGGGATTTAGATACGCAGTATTTT.

V usage is TRBV19 and J usage is TRBJ2-2, with no clear D. There are 14 residues in the CDR3. Between the trimmed V and J ends, which lost 2 bases and 3 bases, there was a span of 7 bases. Germline V gene lookup returns CDR1 LNHDA and CDR2 SQIVND (reference sequence). CDR3 residues: CASSIILHTGELFF. The CDR3 DNA sequence: TGTGCCAGTAGTATAATACTGCACACCGGGGAGCTGTTTTTT. Supplemented by reference TRBV19 and TRBJ2-2, the full variable domain reads DGGITQSPKYLFRKEGQNVTLSCEQNLNHDAMYWYRQDPGQGLRLIYYSQIVNDFQKGDIAEGYSVSREKKESFPLTVTSAQKNPTAFYLCASSIILHTGELFFGEGSRLTVL.

The V call is TRBV15, the J call TRBJ2-2, with 9 bases fitting TRBD1. J lost 5 bases, V lost 3 bases, and 10 bases had no gene match. The CDR3 spans 17 residues. Germline V lookup: CDR1 LNHNV, CDR2 YYDKDF (reference sequence). CDR3 coding DNA: TGTGCCACCAGCAGGCCACCTGTGGGACAGGGAACCGGGGAGCTGTTTTTT. This codes for CATSRPPVGQGTGELFF.

The sample holds many counts of this clonotype. The chain combines TRBV12-5 with TRBJ2-7; a possible D gene is TRBD2 (7 bases). The germline V gene encodes CDR1 LGHNT and CDR2 FRNRAP. This CDR3 spans 16 amino acids. The V gene lost 5 bases and the J gene lost 5 bases, with 22 bases spanning the gap. CDR3 nucleotide sequence: TGTGCTAGTGGTCTACAGTCGCCAGGGGAGGGGCACGAGCAGTACTTC. As protein: CASGLQSPGEGHEQYF.